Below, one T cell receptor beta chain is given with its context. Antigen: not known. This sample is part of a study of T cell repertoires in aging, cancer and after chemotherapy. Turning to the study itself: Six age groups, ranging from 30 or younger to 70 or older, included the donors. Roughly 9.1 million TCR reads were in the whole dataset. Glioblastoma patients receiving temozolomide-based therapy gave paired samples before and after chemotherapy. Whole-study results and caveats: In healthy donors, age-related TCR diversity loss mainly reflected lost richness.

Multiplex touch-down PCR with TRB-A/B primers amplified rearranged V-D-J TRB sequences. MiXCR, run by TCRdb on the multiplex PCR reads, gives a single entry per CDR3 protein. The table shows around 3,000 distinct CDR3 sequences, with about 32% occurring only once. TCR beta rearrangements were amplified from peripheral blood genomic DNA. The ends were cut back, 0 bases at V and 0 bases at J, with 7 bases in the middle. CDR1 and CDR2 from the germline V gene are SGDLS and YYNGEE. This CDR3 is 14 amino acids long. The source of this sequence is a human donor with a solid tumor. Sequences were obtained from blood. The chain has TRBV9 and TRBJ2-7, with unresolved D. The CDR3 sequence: CASSVGSDSYEQYF. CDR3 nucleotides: TGTGCCAGCAGCGTAGGGAGCGACTCCTACGAGCAGTACTTC.